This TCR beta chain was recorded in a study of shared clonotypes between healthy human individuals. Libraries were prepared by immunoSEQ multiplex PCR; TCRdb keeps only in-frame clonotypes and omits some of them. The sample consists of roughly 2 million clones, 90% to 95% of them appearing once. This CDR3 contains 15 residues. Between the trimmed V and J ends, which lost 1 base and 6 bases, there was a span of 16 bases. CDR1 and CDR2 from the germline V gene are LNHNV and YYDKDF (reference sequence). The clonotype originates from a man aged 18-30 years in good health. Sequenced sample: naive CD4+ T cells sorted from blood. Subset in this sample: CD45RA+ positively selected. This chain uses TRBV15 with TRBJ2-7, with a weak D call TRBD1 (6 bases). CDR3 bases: TGTGCCACCAGCAGAGCCTTTCCTACAGGGACCGAGCAGTACTTC. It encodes CATSRAFPTGTEQYF. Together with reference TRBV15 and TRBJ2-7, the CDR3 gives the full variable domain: DAMVIQNPRYQVTQFGKPVTLSCSQTLNHNVMYWYQQKSSQAPKLLFHYYDKDFNNEADTPDNFQSRRPNTSFCFLDIRSPGLGDTAMYLCATSRAFPTGTEQYFGPGTRLTVT.